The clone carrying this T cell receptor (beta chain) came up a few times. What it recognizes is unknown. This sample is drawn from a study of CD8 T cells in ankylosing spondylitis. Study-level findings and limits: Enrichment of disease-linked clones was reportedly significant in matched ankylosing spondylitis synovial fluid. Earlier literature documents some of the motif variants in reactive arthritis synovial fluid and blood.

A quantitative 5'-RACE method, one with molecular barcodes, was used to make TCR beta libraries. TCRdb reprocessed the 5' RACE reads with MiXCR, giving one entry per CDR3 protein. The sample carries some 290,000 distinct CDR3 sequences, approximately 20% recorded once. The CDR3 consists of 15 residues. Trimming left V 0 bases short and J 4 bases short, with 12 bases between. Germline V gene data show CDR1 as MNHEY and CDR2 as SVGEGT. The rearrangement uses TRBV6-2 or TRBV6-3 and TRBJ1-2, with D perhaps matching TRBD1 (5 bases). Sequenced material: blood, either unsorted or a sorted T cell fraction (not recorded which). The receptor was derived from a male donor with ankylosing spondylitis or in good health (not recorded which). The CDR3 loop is CASSYSAGRFYGYTF. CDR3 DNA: TGTGCCAGCAGTTACTCCGCAGGGCGGTTCTATGGCTACACCTTC.